The source of this T cell receptor (beta chain) is a study of CXCR3-negative and CXCR3-positive naive CD8 T cells. Study-wide points: More hydrophobic TRB CDR3s were found in CXCR3-positive naive cells than in CXCR3-negative naive cells. Fresh PBMCs went into most assays, and CXCR3 expression partly declined after cryopreservation. Memory CD8+ cells showed much lower diversity, while both naive subsets were comparably high.

Germline V CDR1 and CDR2: MGHRA, YSYEKL. The CDR3 extends over 15 amino acids. Each CD8+ T cell subset was sorted in triplicate, hundreds of thousands of cells each. TRB cDNA was prepared as libraries by UMI-labeled 5' RACE. From its re-call of the 5' RACE reads, TCRdb lists each CDR3 protein once, without DNA. The table gives some 150,000 distinct CDR3 sequences; the top ten clones make up about 0.28% of it. In regard to this clonotype: The antigen is not known.

The sequencing sample was made of naive CXCR3+ CD8+ T cells from blood. As to subset: CD45RO-CCR7+CD27+CD95- naive CD8+ T cells expressing CXCR3 (TNR3+). This clonotype was obtained from a human donor in good health. Some clones in this sample may be carry-over from other donors' samples. V usage is TRBV4-1 and J usage is TRBJ2-7; TCRdb's D gene call, TRBD2, goes unchecked for lack of DNA. The CDR3 region is CASSQRLAGVYEQYF.